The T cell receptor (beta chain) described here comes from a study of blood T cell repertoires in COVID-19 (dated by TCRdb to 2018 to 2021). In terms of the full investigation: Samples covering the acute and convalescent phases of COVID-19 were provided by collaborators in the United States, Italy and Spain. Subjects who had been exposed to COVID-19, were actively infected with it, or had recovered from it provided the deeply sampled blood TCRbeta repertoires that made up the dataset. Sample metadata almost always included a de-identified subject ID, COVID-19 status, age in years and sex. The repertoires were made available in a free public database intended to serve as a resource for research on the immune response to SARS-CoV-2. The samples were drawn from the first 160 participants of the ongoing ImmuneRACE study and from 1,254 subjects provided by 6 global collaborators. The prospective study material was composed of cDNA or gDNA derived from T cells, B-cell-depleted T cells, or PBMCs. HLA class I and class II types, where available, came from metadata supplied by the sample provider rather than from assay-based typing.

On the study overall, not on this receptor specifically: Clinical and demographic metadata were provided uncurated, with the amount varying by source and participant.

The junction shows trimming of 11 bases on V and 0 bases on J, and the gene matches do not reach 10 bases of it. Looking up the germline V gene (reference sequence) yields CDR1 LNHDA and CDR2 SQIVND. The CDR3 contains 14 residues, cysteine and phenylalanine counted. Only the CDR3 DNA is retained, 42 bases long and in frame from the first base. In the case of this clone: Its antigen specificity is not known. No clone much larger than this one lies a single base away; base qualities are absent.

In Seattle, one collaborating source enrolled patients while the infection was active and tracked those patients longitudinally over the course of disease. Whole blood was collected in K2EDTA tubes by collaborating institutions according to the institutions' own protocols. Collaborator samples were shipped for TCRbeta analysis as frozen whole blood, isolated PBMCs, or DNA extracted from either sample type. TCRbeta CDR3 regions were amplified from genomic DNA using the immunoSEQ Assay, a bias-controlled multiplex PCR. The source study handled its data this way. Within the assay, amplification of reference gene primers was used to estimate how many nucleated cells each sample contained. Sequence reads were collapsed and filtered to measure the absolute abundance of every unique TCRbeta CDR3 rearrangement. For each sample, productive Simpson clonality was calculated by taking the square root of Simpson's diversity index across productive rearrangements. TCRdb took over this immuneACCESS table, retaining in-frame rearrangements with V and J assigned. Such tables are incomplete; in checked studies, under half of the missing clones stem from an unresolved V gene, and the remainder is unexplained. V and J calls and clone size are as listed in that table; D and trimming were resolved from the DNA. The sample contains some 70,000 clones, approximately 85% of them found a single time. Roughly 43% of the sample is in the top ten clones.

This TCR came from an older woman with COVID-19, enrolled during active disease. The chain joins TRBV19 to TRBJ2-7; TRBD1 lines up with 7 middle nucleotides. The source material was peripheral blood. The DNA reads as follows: TGTGCCTCCTCAAACCAGGGGGACTCCTACGAGCAGTACTTC. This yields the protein CASSNQGDSYEQYF.